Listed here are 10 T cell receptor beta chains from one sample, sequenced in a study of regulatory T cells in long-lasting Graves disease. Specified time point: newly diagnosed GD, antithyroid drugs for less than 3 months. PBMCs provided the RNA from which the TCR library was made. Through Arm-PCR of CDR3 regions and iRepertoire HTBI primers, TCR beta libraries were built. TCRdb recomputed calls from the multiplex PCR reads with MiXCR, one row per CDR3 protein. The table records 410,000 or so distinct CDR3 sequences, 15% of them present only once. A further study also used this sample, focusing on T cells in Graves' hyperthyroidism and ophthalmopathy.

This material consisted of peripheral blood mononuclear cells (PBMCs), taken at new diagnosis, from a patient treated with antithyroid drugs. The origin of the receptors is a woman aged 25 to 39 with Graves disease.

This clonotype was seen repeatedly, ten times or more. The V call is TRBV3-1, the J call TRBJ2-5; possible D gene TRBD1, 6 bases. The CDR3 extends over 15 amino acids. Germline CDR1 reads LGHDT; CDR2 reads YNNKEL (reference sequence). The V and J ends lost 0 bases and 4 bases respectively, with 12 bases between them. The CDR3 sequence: CASSQDSGVRETQYF. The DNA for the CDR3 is TGTGCCAGCAGCCAAGATTCAGGGGTTCGAGAGACCCAGTACTTC.

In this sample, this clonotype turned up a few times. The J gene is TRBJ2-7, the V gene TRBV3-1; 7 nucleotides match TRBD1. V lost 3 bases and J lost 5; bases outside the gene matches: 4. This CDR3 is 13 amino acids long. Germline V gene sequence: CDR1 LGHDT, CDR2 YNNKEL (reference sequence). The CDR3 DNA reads TGTGCCAGCAGCCACGACAGGGTCCACGAGCAGTACTTC. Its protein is CASSHDRVHEQYF.

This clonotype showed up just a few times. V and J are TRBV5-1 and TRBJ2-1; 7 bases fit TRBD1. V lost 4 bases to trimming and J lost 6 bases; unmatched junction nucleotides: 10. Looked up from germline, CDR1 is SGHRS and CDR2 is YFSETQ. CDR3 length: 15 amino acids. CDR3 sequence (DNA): TGCGCCAGCAGCCCTCGACAGGGATGGGGCAATGAGCAGTTCTTC. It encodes CASSPRQGWGNEQFF.

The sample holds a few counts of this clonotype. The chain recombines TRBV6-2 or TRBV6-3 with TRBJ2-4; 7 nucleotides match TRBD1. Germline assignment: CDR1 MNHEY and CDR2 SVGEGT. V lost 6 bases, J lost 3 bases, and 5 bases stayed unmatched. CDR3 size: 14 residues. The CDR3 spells CASRTGTDKNIQYF. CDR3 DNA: TGTGCCAGCAGGACCGGGACAGACAAAAACATTCAGTACTTC.

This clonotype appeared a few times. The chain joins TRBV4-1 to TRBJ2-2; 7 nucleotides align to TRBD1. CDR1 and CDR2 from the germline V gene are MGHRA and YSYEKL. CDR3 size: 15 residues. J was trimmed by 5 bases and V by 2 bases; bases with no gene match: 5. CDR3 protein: CASSQRLTGTGELFF. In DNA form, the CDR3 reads TGCGCCAGCAGCCAACGCCTGACAGGGACCGGGGAGCTGTTTTTT.

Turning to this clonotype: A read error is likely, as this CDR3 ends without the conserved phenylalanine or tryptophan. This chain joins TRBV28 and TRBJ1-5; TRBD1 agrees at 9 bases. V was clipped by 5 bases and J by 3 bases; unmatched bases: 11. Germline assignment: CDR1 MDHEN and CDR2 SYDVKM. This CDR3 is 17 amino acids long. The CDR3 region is CASSTGQGNWANQPQHV. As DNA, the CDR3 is TGTGCCAGCAGTACGGGACAGGGCAACTGGGCCAATCAGCCCCAGCATGTT.

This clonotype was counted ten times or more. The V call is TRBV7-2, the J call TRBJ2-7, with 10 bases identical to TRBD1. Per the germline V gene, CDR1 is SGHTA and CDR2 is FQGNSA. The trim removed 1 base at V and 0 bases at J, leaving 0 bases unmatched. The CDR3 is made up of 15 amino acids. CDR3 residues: CASSLGTGGSYEQYF. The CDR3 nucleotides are TGTGCCAGCAGCTTAGGGACAGGGGGCTCCTACGAGCAGTACTTC.

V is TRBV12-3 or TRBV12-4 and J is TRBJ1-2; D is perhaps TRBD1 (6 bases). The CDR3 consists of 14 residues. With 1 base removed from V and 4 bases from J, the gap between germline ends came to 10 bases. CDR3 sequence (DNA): TGTGCCAGCAGTTTAGAGCAGGGGCGCTATGGCTACACCTTC. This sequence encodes CASSLEQGRYGYTF.

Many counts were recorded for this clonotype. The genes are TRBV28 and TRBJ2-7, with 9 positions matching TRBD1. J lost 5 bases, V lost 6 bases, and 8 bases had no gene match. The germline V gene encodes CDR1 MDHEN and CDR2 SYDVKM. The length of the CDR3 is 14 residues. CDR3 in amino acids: CASSPGTGSHEQYF. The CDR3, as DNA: TGTGCCAGCAGCCCCGGGACAGGGTCCCACGAGCAGTACTTC.

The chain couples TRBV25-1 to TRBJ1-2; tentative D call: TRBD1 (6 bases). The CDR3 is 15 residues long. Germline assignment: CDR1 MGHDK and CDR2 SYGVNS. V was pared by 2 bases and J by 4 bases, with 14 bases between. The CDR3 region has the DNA TGTGCCAGCAGTGAAGGAGGGACACGACCCTATGGCTACACCTTC. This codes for CASSEGGTRPYGYTF.